This passage covers 2 T cell receptor beta chains from one sample sequenced in a study of cytomegalovirus exposure and HLA in healthy donors. The PCR was carried out with 60 Vbeta primers and 13 Jbeta primers. Here immunoSEQ multiplex PCR was the method, and the copy in TCRdb shows in-frame clones only, minus some. The sample gives 150,000 to 180,000 clones, approximately 80% of which show up once; 4.5% to 7% is in the top ten. Sequenced input: PBMCs. These receptors originate from a woman in her 40s in good health and CMV-seropositive.

J is TRBJ2-5 and V is TRBV11-2; TRBD2 agrees at 7 bases. Looked up from germline, CDR1 is SGHAT and CDR2 is FQNNGV. With 5 bases clipped from V and 11 bases from J, the junction kept 8 bases outside the gene matches. The CDR3 loop spans 12 amino acids. In DNA, the CDR3 is TGTGCCAGCAGCCAAAGTGGGGGGGAGCAGTACTTC. This translates into CASSQSGGEQYF.

V gene TRBV18 combines with J gene TRBJ2-3; D possibly corresponds to TRBD2 (5 bases). The CDR3 sequence is 16 residues long. Trimming left V 5 bases short and J 2 bases short, with 17 bases between. Germline assignment: CDR1 KGHSH and CDR2 LQKENI. This CDR3 is CASSDHPPGITDTQYF. The DNA of the CDR3 is TGTGCCAGCTCAGACCATCCCCCGGGGATCACAGATACGCAGTATTTT.